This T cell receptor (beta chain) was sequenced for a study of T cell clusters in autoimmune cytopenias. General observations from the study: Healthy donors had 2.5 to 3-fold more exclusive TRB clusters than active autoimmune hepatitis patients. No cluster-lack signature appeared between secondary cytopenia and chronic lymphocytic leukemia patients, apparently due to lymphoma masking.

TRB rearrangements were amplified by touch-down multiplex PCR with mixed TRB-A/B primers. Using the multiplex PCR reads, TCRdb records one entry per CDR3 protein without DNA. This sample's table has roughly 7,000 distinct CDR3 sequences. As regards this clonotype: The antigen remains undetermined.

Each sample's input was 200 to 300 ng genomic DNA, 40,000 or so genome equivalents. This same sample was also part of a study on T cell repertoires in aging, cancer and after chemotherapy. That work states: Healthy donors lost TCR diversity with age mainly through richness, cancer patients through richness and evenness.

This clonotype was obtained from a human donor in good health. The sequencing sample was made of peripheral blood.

The CDR3 sequence is CASSLVGRLNTEAFF. The gene calls are TRBV7-4 and TRBJ1-1. The CDR3 contains 15 residues. Germline V gives CDR1 SGHVT, CDR2 SQSDAQ. The entire variable domain, with the rest obtained from reference TRBV7-4 and TRBJ1-1, is as follows: GAGVSQSPRYKVAKRGRDVALRCDSISGHVTLYWYRQTLGQGSEVLTYSQSDAQRDKSGRPSGRFSAERPERSVSTLKIQRTEQGDSAVYLCASSLVGRLNTEAFFGQGTRLTVV.